What follows are 9 T cell receptor beta chains derived from one specimen sequenced in a study of T cells in Graves' hyperthyroidism and ophthalmopathy. There were TCR beta CDR3 regions amplified from RNA transcripts. The primer set for the first-round RT-PCR of the TCR CDR3 was HTBI. Each CDR3 protein is one row after TCRdb ran MiXCR on the multiplex PCR reads. The sample holds about 400,000 distinct CDR3 sequences, roughly 15% seen once. The sequencing sample was made of blood. The source of these receptors is a woman aged 55 to 70 with Graves' ophthalmopathy.

The genes are TRBV6-1 and TRBJ2-1; 7 bases match TRBD1. Trimming took 5 bases from V and 9 from J; bases not matched to a gene: 13. Germline V CDR1 and CDR2: MNHNS, SASEGT. The CDR3 sequence is 15 residues long. In DNA, the CDR3 is TGTGCCAGCAGTCGTAGAAGGACAGGTTATGGTGAGCAGTTCTTC. Protein product: CASSRRRTGYGEQFF.

This clonotype came up many times. The V and J genes are TRBV30 and TRBJ1-3; D perhaps matches TRBD1 (5 bases). This CDR3 has 15 residues. Trimming pared 0 bases from V and 0 bases from J, leaving 9 bases between. CDR1 and CDR2 (germline): GTSNPN, SVGIG (reference sequence). CDR3 sequence (DNA): TGTGCCTGGAGTGTAGACAGTAGCTCTGGAAACACCATATATTTT. This gives the protein CAWSVDSSSGNTIYF.

This clonotype was seen repeatedly, ten times or more. At one end the junction does not follow the germline gene, possibly because of a read error. The rearrangement uses TRBV12-3 or TRBV12-4 and TRBJ2-3; D possibly matches TRBD1 or TRBD2 (5 bases each). The CDR3 loop spans 16 amino acids. The CDR3 nucleotides are TGTGCCAGCAGTCTAGCCGGGACGGAAAGCACAGATACGCAGTATTTT. This encodes CASSLAGTESTDTQYF.

This clonotype was recorded many times. The chain uses TRBV7-6 and TRBJ2-3; 13 bases map to TRBD2. The V gene end was trimmed by 3 bases and the J gene end by 2 bases; junction bases not matched to a gene: 5. The CDR3 consists of 17 residues. Per germline, CDR1 SGHVS and CDR2 FNYEAQ. The CDR3 is CASSFAGTSGITDTQYF. DNA for the CDR3: TGTGCCAGCAGCTTCGCCGGGACTAGCGGGATCACAGATACGCAGTATTTT.

The chain has TRBV18 and TRBJ1-1; D call uncertain. CDR3 length equals 16 residues. In germline, CDR1 is KGHSH, CDR2 LQKENI. Trimming took off 5 bases at V and 6 bases at J, with 22 bases between the two ends. CDR3 nucleotides: TGTGCCAGCTCAACAACCACGTCCCCATTCGACTCTGAAGCTTTCTTT. Amino acid sequence: CASSTTTSPFDSEAFF.

This clonotype appeared a few times. The chain uses TRBV19 and TRBJ2-7, with D possibly being TRBD1 or TRBD2 (5 bases each). The ends were cut back, 5 bases at V and 3 bases at J, with 14 bases in the middle. This CDR3 contains 14 residues. Per germline, CDR1 LNHDA and CDR2 SQIVND (reference sequence). CDR3 sequence: CASSARVRGYEQYF. Written as DNA, the CDR3 is TGTGCCAGTAGTGCAAGGGTGAGGGGCTACGAGCAGTACTTC.

On this clonotype itself: A much larger clone lies a single base off, so this may be a read error. This chain connects TRBV6-2 or TRBV6-3 to TRBJ2-1; no clear D. The germline CDR1 and CDR2 sequences are MNHEY and SVGEGT. CDR3 length: 13 amino acids. CDR3 bases: TGTGCCGGCAGTTACTCGAATGGCGGAGAGCAGTTCTTC. This gives the protein CAGSYSNGGEQFF.

This chain joins TRBV5-4 and TRBJ1-6, with D unclear. The CDR3 is made up of 16 amino acids. Germline loops: CDR1 SGHNT, CDR2 YYREEE (reference sequence). The V end lost 1 base, the J end lost 9 bases, and 17 bases lay between the germline ends. The CDR3 loop reads CASSLMGTRRGSPLHF. DNA of the CDR3: TGTGCCAGCAGCTTGATGGGAACAAGGCGCGGTTCACCCCTCCACTTT.

The sample holds many counts of this clonotype. J is TRBJ2-7 and V is TRBV30; TRBD2 might be the D (6 bases). Trimming removed 2 bases from V and 2 bases from J, with 10 bases in between. From germline, CDR1 is GTSNPN and CDR2 SVGIG (reference sequence). The CDR3 has 13 amino acids. Written as DNA, the CDR3 is TGTGCCTGGAGTAAACTAGCACCCTACGAGCAGTACTTC. It yields the protein CAWSKLAPYEQYF.